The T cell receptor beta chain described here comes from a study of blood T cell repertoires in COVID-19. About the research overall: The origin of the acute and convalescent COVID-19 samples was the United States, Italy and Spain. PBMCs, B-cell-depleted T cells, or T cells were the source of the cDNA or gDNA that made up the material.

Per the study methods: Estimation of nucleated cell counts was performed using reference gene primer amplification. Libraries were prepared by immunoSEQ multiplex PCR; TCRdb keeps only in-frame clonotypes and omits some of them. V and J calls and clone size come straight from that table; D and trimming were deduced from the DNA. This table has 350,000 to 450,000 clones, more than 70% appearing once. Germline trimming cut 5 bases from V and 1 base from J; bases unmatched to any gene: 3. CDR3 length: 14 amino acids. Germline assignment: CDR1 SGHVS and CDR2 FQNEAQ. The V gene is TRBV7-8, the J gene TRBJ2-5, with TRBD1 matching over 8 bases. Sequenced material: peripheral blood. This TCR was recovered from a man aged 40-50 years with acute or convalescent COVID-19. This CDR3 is CASSRDRGQETQYF. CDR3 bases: TGTGCCAGCAGCCGAGACAGGGGCCAAGAGACCCAGTACTTC.